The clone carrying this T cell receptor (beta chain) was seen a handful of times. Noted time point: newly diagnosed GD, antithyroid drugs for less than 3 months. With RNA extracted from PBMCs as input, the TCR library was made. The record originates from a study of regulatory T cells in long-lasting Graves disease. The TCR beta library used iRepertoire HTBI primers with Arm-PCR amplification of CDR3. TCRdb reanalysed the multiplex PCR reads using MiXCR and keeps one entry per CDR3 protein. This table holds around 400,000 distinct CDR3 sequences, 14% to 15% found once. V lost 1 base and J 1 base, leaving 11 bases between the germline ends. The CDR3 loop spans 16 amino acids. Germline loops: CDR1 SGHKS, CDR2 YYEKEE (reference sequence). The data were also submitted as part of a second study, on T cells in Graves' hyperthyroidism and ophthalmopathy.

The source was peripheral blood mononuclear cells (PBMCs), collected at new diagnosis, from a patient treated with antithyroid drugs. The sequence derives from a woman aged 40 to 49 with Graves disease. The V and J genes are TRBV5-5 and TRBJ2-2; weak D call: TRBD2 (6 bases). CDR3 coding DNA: TGTGCCAGCAGCTTGTACGGGGGATTGAACACCGGGGAGCTGTTTTTT. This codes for CASSLYGGLNTGELFF.